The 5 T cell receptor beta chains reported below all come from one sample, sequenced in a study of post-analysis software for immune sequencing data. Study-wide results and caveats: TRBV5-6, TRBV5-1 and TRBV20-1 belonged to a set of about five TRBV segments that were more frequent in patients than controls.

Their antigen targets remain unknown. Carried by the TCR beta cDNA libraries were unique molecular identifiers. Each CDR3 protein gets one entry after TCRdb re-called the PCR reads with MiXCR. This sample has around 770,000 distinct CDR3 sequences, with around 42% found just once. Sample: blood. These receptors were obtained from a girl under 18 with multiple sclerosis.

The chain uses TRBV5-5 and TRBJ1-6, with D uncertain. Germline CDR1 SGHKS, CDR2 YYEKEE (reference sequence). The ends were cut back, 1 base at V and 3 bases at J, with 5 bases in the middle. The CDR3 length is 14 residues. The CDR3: CASSLMDYNSPLHF. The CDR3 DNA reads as TGTGCCAGCAGCTTGATGGACTATAATTCACCCCTCCACTTT.

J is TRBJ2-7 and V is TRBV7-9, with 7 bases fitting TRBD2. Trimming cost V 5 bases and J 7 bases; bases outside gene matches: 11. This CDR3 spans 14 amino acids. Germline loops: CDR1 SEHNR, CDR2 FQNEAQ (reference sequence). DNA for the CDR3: TGTGCCAGCAGCCCCCGGGGGAGGGCCAATGAGCAGTACTTC. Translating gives CASSPRGRANEQYF.

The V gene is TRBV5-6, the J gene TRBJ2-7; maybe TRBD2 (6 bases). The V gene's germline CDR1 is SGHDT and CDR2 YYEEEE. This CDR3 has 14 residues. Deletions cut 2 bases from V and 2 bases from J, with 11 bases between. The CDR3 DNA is TGTGCCAGCAGCTTACCGGGAGAAACCTACGAGCAGTACTTC. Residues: CASSLPGETYEQYF.

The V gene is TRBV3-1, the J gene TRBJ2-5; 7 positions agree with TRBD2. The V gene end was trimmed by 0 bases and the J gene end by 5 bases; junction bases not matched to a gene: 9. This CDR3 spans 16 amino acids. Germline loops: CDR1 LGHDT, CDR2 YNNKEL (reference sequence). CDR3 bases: TGTGCCAGCAGCCAAGATTATCGGTTGGGAGGGGAGACCCAGTACTTC. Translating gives CASSQDYRLGGETQYF.

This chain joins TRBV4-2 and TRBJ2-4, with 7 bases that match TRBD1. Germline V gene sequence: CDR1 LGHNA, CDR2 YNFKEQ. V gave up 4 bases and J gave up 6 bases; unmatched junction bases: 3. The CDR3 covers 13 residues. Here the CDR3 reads CASSRTGPNIQYF. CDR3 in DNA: TGTGCCAGCAGCCGGACAGGTCCAAACATTCAGTACTTC.